This is a list of T cell receptor beta chains from one sample in a study of metastatic and nonmetastatic thyroid tumors. TCRdb reprocessed the PCR reads via MiXCR. The sample contains 15,000 to 20,000 clones, about 25% of which appear only once. The sequenced sample consisted of adjacent normal tissue. The origin of the receptors is a female donor with papillary thyroid cancer or a benign thyroid nodule (not recorded which). Some clones in this sample may be carry-over from other donors' samples. Each CDR3 is given with its conserved first and last residue. D genes are given only for firm matches. Clone size, where shown, is once, few, many, or a class for clones that have expanded.

j_call	v_call	clone_size	cdr3_length	d_call	cdr3_nt	cdr3_aa
TRBJ2-7	TRBV4-1	-	18	-	TGCGCCAGCAGCCATCGCCCAACGGGGGACCGGAGGTTCTACGAGCAGTACTTC	CASSHRPTGDRRFYEQYF
TRBJ1-5	TRBV6-1	-	15	-	TGTGCCAGCACCCCGGGACAACATGGCAATCAGCCCCAGCATTTT	CASTPGQHGNQPQHF
TRBJ1-4	TRBV30	-	13	-	TGTGCCTGGAAAACCTTCCCCAATGAAAAACTGTTTTTT	CAWKTFPNEKLFF
TRBJ1-1	TRBV24-1	few	13	TRBD1	TGTGCCACCAGTTCAGGGGGAGGCTCTGAAGCTTTCTTT	CATSSGGGSEAFF
TRBJ2-2	TRBV24-1	-	15	-	TGTGCCACCAGTGATCCTGGACATTCCGCAGGGGAGCTGTTTTTT	CATSDPGHSAGELFF
TRBJ2-1	TRBV15	-	17	TRBD2	TGTGCCACCAGCAGAGTCCCTTTAGCGGGGGGGTGGAATGAGCAGTTCTTC	CATSRVPLAGGWNEQFF
TRBJ1-4	TRBV27	few	13	-	TGTGCCAGCAGCCCCTATGGGGGTGAAAAACTGTTTTTT	CASSPYGGEKLFF
TRBJ1-2	TRBV20-1	-	16	-	TGCAGTGCTACGCTGGGTCTGCCCCATAGTAGCTATGGCTACACCTTC	CSATLGLPHSSYGYTF
TRBJ2-3	TRBV6-9	-	14	-	TGTGCCAGCAGTTTTGGCCGGTTCACAGATACGCAGTATTTT	CASSFGRFTDTQYF
TRBJ1-2	TRBV12-3/TRBV12-4	-	15	-	TGTGCCAGCAGTTTACGGCTCGACAGCGTCAATGGCTACACCTTC	CASSLRLDSVNGYTF
TRBJ1-2	TRBV28	many	15	-	TGTGCCAGCAGTGCGGGACAATCCCAAGTGGAGGGCTACACCTTC	CASSAGQSQVEGYTF
TRBJ2-5	TRBV6-2/TRBV6-3	-	16	TRBD1	TGTGCCAGCAGTACCCCCTACAGGGGGACCCAAGAGACCCAGTACTTC	CASSTPYRGTQETQYF
TRBJ2-2	TRBV27	few	14	-	TGTGCCAGCACCAGGCGGTTTCGGGCCGGGGAGCTGTTTTTT	CASTRRFRAGELFF
TRBJ2-3	TRBV9	-	14	-	TGTGCCAGCAGCCCGCGGCCCGTCACAGATACGCAGTATTTT	CASSPRPVTDTQYF
TRBJ2-7	TRBV27	few	12	-	TGTGCCAGCAGTTTAAATTCCTACGAGCAGTACTTC	CASSLNSYEQYF
TRBJ2-2	TRBV30	few	14	-	TGTGCCTGGAGTGTGACGAGAGGGACCGGGGAGCTGTTTTTT	CAWSVTRGTGELFF
TRBJ1-2	TRBV28	few	13	TRBD1	TGTGCCAGCAGCGGGGGACAGTTGTCTGGCTACACCTTC	CASSGGQLSGYTF
TRBJ2-7	TRBV7-8	-	13	-	TGTGCCAGCAGCTTTTATCGGTCCTACGAGCAGTACTTC	CASSFYRSYEQYF
TRBJ2-1	TRBV12-3/TRBV12-4	-	13	-	TGTGCCAGCAGTTTCCGTACAGGCAATGAGCAGTTCTTC	CASSFRTGNEQFF
TRBJ1-2	TRBV19	many	13	-	TGTGCCAGTAGTATTAATTTCGGCTATGGCTACACCTTC	CASSINFGYGYTF
TRBJ2-1	TRBV9	-	16	TRBD2	TGCGCCAGCAGCGTAGGGCCTAGCGGGGGCGCCAATGAGCAGTTCTTC	CASSVGPSGGANEQFF
TRBJ1-6	TRBV19	-	14	-	TGTGCCAGTAGTATAGTCGGCACTAATTCACCCCTCCACTTT	CASSIVGTNSPLHF
TRBJ2-3	TRBV20-1	few	15	-	TGCAGTGCTAGAGATCAGGGTCCTTCGGGGGAGACGCAGTATTTT	CSARDQGPSGETQYF
TRBJ2-1	TRBV11-2	few	16	TRBD1	TGTGCCAGCAGCCGTAAGACGGGACAGGGGTACAATGAGCAGTTCTTC	CASSRKTGQGYNEQFF
TRBJ1-1	TRBV7-3	-	15	-	TGTGCCAGCAGCTTAGACAACTCAGGGGTGACTGAAGCTTTCTTT	CASSLDNSGVTEAFF
TRBJ2-7	TRBV30	once	13	TRBD2	TGTGCCTGGGTGACTAGCGGAAGGCACGAGCAGTACTTC	CAWVTSGRHEQYF
TRBJ2-3	TRBV5-1	-	15	TRBD2	TGCGCCAGCAGCCGACTAGCGGAGAGCACAGATACGCAGTATTTT	CASSRLAESTDTQYF
TRBJ2-1	TRBV14	medium-sized	17	-	TGTGCCAGCAGCCAAGTAGGGGGGAGGGGCTCCTACAATGAGCAGTTCTTC	CASSQVGGRGSYNEQFF
TRBJ2-7	TRBV10-3	few	16	TRBD1	TGTGCCATCAGTGGGCGTATCGGGACAGAGGCCTACGAGCAGTACTTC	CAISGRIGTEAYEQYF
TRBJ1-6	TRBV10-3	-	14	-	TGTGCCATCACGGGGGGCGCCGTTGATTCACCCCTCCACTTT	CAITGGAVDSPLHF
TRBJ2-5	TRBV3-1	many	16	-	TGTGCCAGCAGCCAAGTAGCGGCCCAATTCCAAGAGACCCAGTACTTC	CASSQVAAQFQETQYF
TRBJ1-1	TRBV6-1	-	13	-	TGTGCCAGCAGTGACAGGTCCAACGCTGAAGCTTTCTTT	CASSDRSNAEAFF
TRBJ1-1	TRBV20-1	-	12	-	TGCAGTGCTAGAGATCCACAAACTGAAGCTTTCTTT	CSARDPQTEAFF